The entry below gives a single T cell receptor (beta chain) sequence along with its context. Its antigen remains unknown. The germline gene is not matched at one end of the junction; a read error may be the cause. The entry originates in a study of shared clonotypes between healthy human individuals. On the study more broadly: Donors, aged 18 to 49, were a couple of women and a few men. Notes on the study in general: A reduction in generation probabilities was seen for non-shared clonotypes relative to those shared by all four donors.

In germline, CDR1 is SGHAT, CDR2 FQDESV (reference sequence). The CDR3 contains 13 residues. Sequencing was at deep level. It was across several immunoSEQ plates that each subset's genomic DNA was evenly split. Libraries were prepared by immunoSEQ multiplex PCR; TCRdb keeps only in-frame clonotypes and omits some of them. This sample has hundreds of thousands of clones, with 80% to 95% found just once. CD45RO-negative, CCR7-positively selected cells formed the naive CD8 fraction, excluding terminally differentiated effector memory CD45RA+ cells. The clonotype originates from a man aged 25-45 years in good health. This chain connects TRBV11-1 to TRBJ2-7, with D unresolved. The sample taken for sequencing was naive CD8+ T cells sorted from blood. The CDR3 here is CASSLDSARLLNF. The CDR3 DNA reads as TGTGCCAGCAGCTTAGACTCTGCCAGGCTATTGAACTTC.